This TCR beta chain was identified in a study of T cells in Graves' hyperthyroidism and ophthalmopathy. This clonotype was recorded at least ten times. Its antigen is currently unknown. These patients, aged 18 to 65, had recently diagnosed hyperthyroidism lasting under 2 months. The blood was taken when hyperthyroidism was first diagnosed, before any ophthalmopathy symptoms showed up. Germline V gives CDR1 MDHEN, CDR2 SYDVKM. The CDR3 sequence is 18 residues long. Trimming took 1 base from V and 0 from J; bases not matched to a gene: 12. Amplified regions were TCR beta CDR3 sequences from RNA transcripts. The study used the HTBI primer set for a first-round RT-PCR of the TCR CDR3. TCRdb itself ran the multiplex PCR reads through MiXCR, one entry per CDR3 protein. This table has 350,000 or so distinct CDR3 sequences, about 17% appearing once. Points from the study as a whole: Most thyroid clonotypes expanded above 0.001 appeared in blood too.

Sample: blood. The chain joins TRBV28 to TRBJ2-7, with 7 bases that match TRBD1. The sequence derives from a young woman with Graves' hyperthyroidism that later progressed to Graves' ophthalmopathy. The CDR3 loop reads CASSLFATGASSSYEQYF. In DNA form, the CDR3 reads TGTGCCAGCAGTTTATTCGCAACAGGGGCAAGTAGCTCCTACGAGCAGTACTTC. The variable domain in full, with the rest retrieved from reference TRBV28 and TRBJ2-7, is DVKVTQSSRYLVKRTGEKVFLECVQDMDHENMFWYRQDPGLGLRLIYFSYDVKMKEKGDIPEGYSVSREKKERFSLILESASTNQTSMYLCASSLFATGASSSYEQYFGPGTRLTVT.